The T cell receptor beta chain under discussion was sequenced for a study of blood T cell repertoires in COVID-19. In the original workflow: Amplifying reference gene primers gave estimates of nucleated cell counts. Generated by immunoSEQ multiplex PCR, the TCRdb table keeps only in-frame clones and is missing some. Clone size and the V and J calls come from that table; the DNA yielded D and trimming. In the table there are about 180,000 clones, roughly 84% of which are singletons. The CDR3 has 19 amino acids. CDR1 MNHEY and CDR2 SMNVEV come from the germline V gene (reference sequence). Germline trimming cut 2 bases from V and 0 bases from J; bases unmatched to any gene: 9.

V and J are TRBV27 and TRBJ2-3; 12 bases line up with TRBD2. The source of this sequence is an elderly woman with acute or convalescent COVID-19. The specimen was peripheral blood. Here the CDR3 DNA reads TGTGCCAGCAGTTTAGCCCTACTAGCGGGGGGAACTAGCACAGATACGCAGTATTTT. Protein: CASSLALLAGGTSTDTQYF.